Listed below are T cell receptor beta chains from one sample, sequenced in a study of regulatory T cells in long-lasting Graves disease. A single record per CDR3 protein comes from TCRdb applying MiXCR to the multiplex PCR reads. The table lists 440,000 or so distinct CDR3 sequences, about 15% of them singletons. The sample also formed part of further work on T cells in Graves' hyperthyroidism and ophthalmopathy.

Material: peripheral blood mononuclear cells (PBMCs), obtained at new diagnosis, from a patient treated with antithyroid drugs. These receptors originate from a woman aged 25-40 years with Graves disease. Both conserved end residues are part of each CDR3.

V gene	J gene	CDR3 protein
TRBV6-1	TRBJ2-3	CASSDGTGGTDTQYF
TRBV11-3	TRBJ1-2	CASSLDRAVANYGYTF
TRBV5-1	TRBJ1-4	CASSEVGTNEKLFF
TRBV24-1	TRBJ2-2	CATSEVAGITGELFF
TRBV29-1	TRBJ2-7	CSVCPRLAGEQYF
TRBV28	TRBJ2-7	CASSVPGQGAGSYEQYF
TRBV6-1	TRBJ2-2	CASSRGALATGELFF
TRBV24-1	TRBJ1-1	CATSDLGQVLWSTEAFF
TRBV28	TRBJ2-2	CASSFQGPGELFF
TRBV29-1	TRBJ1-1	CSVEEWDRGKTEAFF
TRBV5-1	TRBJ2-7	CASIHLETSVYEQYF
TRBV6-4	TRBJ2-7	CASSYGTRFYEQYF
TRBV18	TRBJ1-4	CASSPREGEKLFF
TRBV7-9	TRBJ2-3	CASSLPQGREWEDTQYF
TRBV30	TRBJ2-1	CAWTGTSVYNEQFF
TRBV10-3	TRBJ2-1	CAISETISVGDEQFF
TRBV7-9	TRBJ2-1	CASSSGLAGYNEQFF
TRBV10-2	TRBJ1-5	CASSDREGKTSNQPQHF
TRBV7-9	TRBJ2-1	CASSQYGLLIYNEQFF
TRBV4-1	TRBJ2-2	CASRGLAGGRGGELFF
TRBV6-1	TRBJ1-6	CASSVNGLNSPLHF
TRBV27	TRBJ2-3	CASSLARDGYTQYF
TRBV28	TRBJ2-1	CASSALSREQFF
TRBV15	TRBJ2-5	CATSNRGEETQYF
TRBV29-1	TRBJ2-3	CSVPAAGNTDTQYF
TRBV19	TRBJ1-1	CASRPAGGFNTEAFF
TRBV27	TRBJ1-1	CASSLNVGQVKAFF
TRBV3-1	TRBJ2-7	CASSQVGNSYEQYF
TRBV7-9	TRBJ1-2	CASSLAQVANYGYTF
TRBV14	TRBJ1-5	CASSPMGLGQPQHF
TRBV20-1	TRBJ2-1	CSAREPSSNEQFF
TRBV30	TRBJ2-5	CAWSVEGQAGEWGETQYF
TRBV19	TRBJ2-4	CASSIGDQGNIQYF
TRBV6-1	TRBJ2-7	CASSPTSGNGYEQYF
TRBV28	TRBJ1-2	CATLPGQGHTNGYTF
TRBV5-1	TRBJ1-1	CASSMGQNTEAFF
TRBV2	TRBJ2-2	CARGSIATNTGELFF
TRBV5-1	TRBJ1-5	CASSPVGGWGASNQPQHF
TRBV3-1	TRBJ1-1	CASSQEVGEAFF
TRBV12-3/TRBV12-4	TRBJ2-7	CASSPREVSYEQYF
TRBV6-1	TRBJ2-4	CASSETSGSKWGKRYF
TRBV4-2	TRBJ1-3	CASSQAPQGASGNTIYF